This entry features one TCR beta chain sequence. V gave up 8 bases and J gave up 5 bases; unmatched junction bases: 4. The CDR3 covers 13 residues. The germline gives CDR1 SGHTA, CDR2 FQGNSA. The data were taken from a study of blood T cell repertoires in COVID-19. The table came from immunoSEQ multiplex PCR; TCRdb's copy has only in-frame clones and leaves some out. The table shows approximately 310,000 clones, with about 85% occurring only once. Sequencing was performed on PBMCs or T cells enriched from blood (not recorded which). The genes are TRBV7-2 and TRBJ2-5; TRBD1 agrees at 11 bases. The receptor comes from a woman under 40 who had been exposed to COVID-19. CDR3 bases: TGTGCCAGCGGACAGGGGGCGCGGGAGACCCAGTACTTC. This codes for CASGQGARETQYF.